These 10 T cell receptor beta chains were sequenced from one sample in a study of cytomegalovirus exposure and HLA in healthy donors. The PCR ran on 60 Vbeta and 13 Jbeta primers. The assay was immunoSEQ multiplex PCR, and TCRdb's table has in-frame clones only and misses some. The sample consists of approximately 44,000 clones, around 77% of them appearing once. Sequenced input: PBMCs. The receptors were gathered from a man aged 25 to 40 in good health and CMV-seronegative.

The genes are TRBV11-2 and TRBJ1-3, with D maybe TRBD1 (6 bases). CDR3 size: 15 residues. V lost 2 bases to trimming and J lost 3 bases, with 11 bases between them. From germline, CDR1 is SGHAT and CDR2 FQNNGV. The CDR3 nucleotides are TGTGCCAGCAGCTTAATTTTACAGGGTGGAAACACCATATATTTT. Translated: CASSLILQGGNTIYF.

The chain recombines TRBV25-1 with TRBJ2-5; 13 positions agree with TRBD2. The CDR3 runs to 17 residues. With V trimmed by 3 bases and J by 1 base, 5 bases remained unmatched. Germline V gene lookup returns CDR1 MGHDK and CDR2 SYGVNS. DNA for the CDR3: TGTGCCAGCAGTGACGGTTGGACTAGCGGGGGCCAAGAGACCCAGTACTTC. It translates to CASSDGWTSGGQETQYF.

To note about this clone: One end of the junction fails to match germline, which may point to a read error. The chain combines TRBV18 with TRBJ2-7; D is perhaps TRBD2 (5 bases). Germline lookup yields CDR1 KGHSH and CDR2 LQKENI. The CDR3 runs to 13 residues. CDR3 nucleotide sequence: TGTGCCGGCTCACCAAGCGGACTCTACGAGCAGTACTTC. It specifies CAGSPSGLYEQYF.

This chain links TRBV18 with TRBJ2-2; D is possibly TRBD2 (6 bases). The ends were cut back, 1 base at V and 0 bases at J, with 18 bases in the middle. Germline V gene data show CDR1 as KGHSH and CDR2 as LQKENI. The CDR3 is 19 residues long. DNA of the CDR3: TGTGCCAGCTCACCACGGGGTAGCGGTTCGATCCCGAACACCGGGGAGCTGTTTTTT. Its protein is CASSPRGSGSIPNTGELFF. Supplemented by reference TRBV18 and TRBJ2-2, the full variable domain reads NAGVMQNPRHLVRRRGQEARLRCSPMKGHSHVYWYRQLPEEGLKFMVYLQKENIIDESGMPKERFSAEFPKEGPSILRIQQVVRGDSAAYFCASSPRGSGSIPNTGELFFGEGSRLTVL.

The J gene is TRBJ1-2, the V gene TRBV2; 9 nucleotides agree with TRBD1. V lost 4 bases, J lost 3 bases, and 0 bases stayed unmatched. Germline loops: CDR1 SNHLY, CDR2 FYNNEI. The CDR3 covers 13 residues. The CDR3 DNA reads as TGTGCCAGCAGTGGGACAGGGGACTATGGCTACACCTTC. Translated: CASSGTGDYGYTF.

The chain employs TRBV13 and TRBJ1-3, with D hard to call. The CDR3 length is 14 residues. Germline CDR1 is PRHDT and CDR2 is FYEKMQ (reference sequence). Trimming pared 3 bases from V and 0 bases from J, leaving 6 bases between. The chain's CDR3 is CASSFTRSGNTIYF. In nucleotides, the CDR3 is TGTGCCAGCAGCTTTACACGCTCTGGAAACACCATATATTTT.

To note about this clone: The sample carries other DNA sequences with the same CDR3. V and J are TRBV5-6 and TRBJ2-2; D may be TRBD2 (5 bases). V dropped 1 base and J dropped 1 base, with 5 bases sitting between them. CDR1 is SGHDT, CDR2 YYEEEE, per germline. The CDR3 runs 14 residues. CDR3 amino acids: CASSLTRNTGELFF. The DNA for the CDR3 is TGTGCCAGCAGCTTGACTAGGAACACCGGGGAGCTGTTTTTT.

V is TRBV7-3 and J is TRBJ2-7, with D possibly being TRBD1 (5 bases). Looked up from germline, CDR1 is SGHTA and CDR2 is FQGTGA. Trimming took 11 bases from V and 0 from J, leaving 14 bases between them. CDR3 length: 13 residues. In DNA form, the CDR3 reads TGTGCCTCAAAAGGCAGGGCCTCCTACGAGCAGTACTTC. As protein: CASKGRASYEQYF.

V is TRBV18 and J is TRBJ1-2, with TRBD1 matching 9 bases. This CDR3 contains 15 residues. Losses at the gene ends were 6 bases for V and 4 bases for J; bases not matched to a gene: 9. Germline-derived CDR1 and CDR2 are KGHSH and LQKENI. In DNA form, the CDR3 reads TGTGCCAGCTCTGACCCGGGACAGGGAAGCTATGGCTACACCTTC. It specifies CASSDPGQGSYGYTF.

The chain recombines TRBV28 with TRBJ1-2; D remains unclear. CDR1 and CDR2 from the germline V gene are MDHEN and SYDVKM. V shed 2 bases and J shed 4 bases, with 11 bases lying between them. The CDR3 totals 14 residues. This CDR3 reads CASSLGSFGYGYTF. CDR3 nucleotide sequence: TGTGCCAGCAGTTTAGGCTCGTTTGGCTATGGCTACACCTTC.